This T cell receptor (beta chain) derives from a study of blood T cell repertoires in COVID-19. In the original analysis: Amplifying reference gene primers gave estimates of nucleated cell counts. Clones were sequenced by immunoSEQ multiplex PCR, and TCRdb holds only the in-frame ones, with some missing. The V and J calls and clone size are taken from that table; D and trimming were inferred from the DNA. The sample carries about 160,000 clones, roughly 84% recorded once. CDR1 is SGHNT and CDR2 is YYREEE in the germline V gene (reference sequence). V was clipped by 0 bases and J by 7 bases, with 8 bases between them. This CDR3 contains 14 residues.

Material: peripheral blood. This sequence was found in an older man with COVID-19, enrolled during active disease. This chain joins TRBV5-4 and TRBJ1-6; possible D gene TRBD1, 6 bases. CDR3 bases: TGTGCCAGCAGCTTGGGGGACACCAATTCACCCCTCCACTTT. Its protein is CASSLGDTNSPLHF.